Listed here are 21 T cell receptor beta chains from one sample, sequenced in a study of OX40 agonist ivuxolimab in advanced cancers. The library was produced with the immunoSEQ multiplex PCR assay. TCRdb holds this immuneACCESS table with in-frame rearrangements only. Some clones are missing; in checked studies, unresolved V genes explain under half, and the rest has no known cause. This sample holds about 71,000 clones; 86% were observed only once. Roughly 2% of the sample lies in the top ten. Sequencing was performed on CD4+ or CD8+ T cells sorted from blood, taken in a trial of the OX40 agonist ivuxolimab. These receptors were collected from an adult with an advanced solid tumor such as melanoma, head and neck, liver or kidney cancer.

This clone appeared once. V gene TRBV10-3 combines with J gene TRBJ1-3, with D possibly being TRBD1 (6 bases). Trimming stripped 6 bases from V and 4 bases from J, with 10 bases between. This CDR3 region has 13 residues. Germline assignment: CDR1 ENHRY and CDR2 SYGVKD. This CDR3 reads CAISAGGGNTIYF. Here the CDR3 DNA reads TGTGCCATCAGCGCGGGGGGCGGAAACACCATATATTTT.

The chain links TRBV5-5 to TRBJ1-6; 8 bases map to TRBD1. CDR3 length: 16 residues. Per germline, CDR1 SGHKS and CDR2 YYEKEE (reference sequence). V lost 4 bases and J lost 7; bases outside the gene matches: 10. In DNA, the CDR3 is TGTGCCAGCAGCCTTACTCAGGGGGCGCGAAATTCACCCCTCCACTTT. Translating it yields CASSLTQGARNSPLHF.

The chain links TRBV10-3 to TRBJ1-1; no firm D call. The germline gives CDR1 ENHRY, CDR2 SYGVKD. The CDR3 contains 15 residues. V was shortened by 0 bases and J by 5 bases, with 13 bases between the two germline ends. The CDR3 here is CAISESAVWTTEAFF. Here the CDR3 DNA reads TGTGCCATCAGTGAGTCGGCCGTTTGGACGACTGAAGCTTTCTTT.

J is TRBJ2-1 and V is TRBV29-1, with TRBD2 matching over 9 bases. CDR1 and CDR2 from the germline V gene are SQVTM and ANQGSEA. The CDR3 extends over 16 amino acids. V lost 7 bases, J lost 4 bases, and 14 bases stayed unmatched. The CDR3 protein is CSGNRPASGNYNEQFF. CDR3 nucleotide sequence: TGCAGCGGGAACCGCCCAGCTAGCGGGAATTACAATGAGCAGTTCTTC.

The V call is TRBV5-1, the J call TRBJ2-7; maybe TRBD2 (6 bases). Germline CDR1 reads SGHRS; CDR2 reads YFSETQ. With 3 bases removed from V and 2 bases from J, the gap between germline ends came to 15 bases. The CDR3 totals 15 residues. The CDR3 loop reads CASSSVSGVAYEQYF. CDR3 nucleotides: TGCGCCAGCAGCTCAGTTAGCGGAGTTGCCTACGAGCAGTACTTC.

The chain links TRBV4-2 to TRBJ2-2, with TRBD1 matching 9 bases. The CDR3 contains 16 residues. J was trimmed by 5 bases and V by 4 bases; bases with no gene match: 8. The V gene's germline CDR1 is LGHNA and CDR2 YNFKEQ. CDR3 in amino acids: CASSLYRGRRTGELFF. The CDR3 DNA is TGTGCCAGCAGCCTATACAGGGGGCGCCGGACCGGGGAGCTGTTTTTT.

This clone was counted once. This rearrangement joins TRBV6-4 to TRBJ2-1, with TRBD2 matching 8 bases. The CDR3 is 13 amino acids. The germline gives CDR1 MRHNA, CDR2 SNTAGT. V shed 3 bases, J shed 11 bases, and the junction held 6 bases outside the gene matches. CDR3 loop: CASSEARLAKQFF. In DNA, the CDR3 is TGTGCCAGCAGTGAAGCCCGACTAGCGAAGCAGTTCTTC.

This sequence joins TRBV10-2 and TRBJ1-2; the match to TRBD1 covers 7 bases. The junction had 14 bases not matched to a gene; V was cut back by 2 bases and J by 8 bases. The germline V gene has CDR1 WSHSY and CDR2 SAAADI. CDR3 length equals 16 residues. The CDR3 nucleotides read TGCGCCAGCAGTGAGGCTCCGACAGGGACCTCCTTCGGCTACACCTTC. It specifies CASSEAPTGTSFGYTF.

The chain employs TRBV9 and TRBJ2-7; no clear D gene. Germline CDR1 SGDLS, CDR2 YYNGEE. The CDR3 has 13 residues. The V end lost 4 bases, the J end lost 0 bases, and 8 bases lay between the germline ends. The CDR3 DNA sequence: TGTGCCAGCAGCTCTCGGAGCTCCTACGAGCAGTACTTC. As protein: CASSSRSSYEQYF.

This clone was seen a handful of times. Here the CDR3 DNA reads TGTGCCAGCAGCCCGCCTAGCGGCCTCACAGATACGCAGTATTTT. Protein sequence: CASSPPSGLTDTQYF. V and J are TRBV28 and TRBJ2-3, with TRBD2 matching 7 bases. CDR1 is MDHEN, CDR2 SYDVKM, per germline. This CDR3 has 15 residues. The trim removed 6 bases at V and 2 bases at J, leaving 8 bases unmatched. Full variable domain (rest looked up from reference TRBV28 and TRBJ2-3): DVKVTQSSRYLVKRTGEKVFLECVQDMDHENMFWYRQDPGLGLRLIYFSYDVKMKEKGDIPEGYSVSREKKERFSLILESASTNQTSMYLCASSPPSGLTDTQYFGPGTRLTVL.

Note on this clone: One junction end does not reproduce the germline sequence, and a read error may be involved. V is TRBV7-2 and J is TRBJ2-5; 9 nucleotides match TRBD2. The CDR3 is made up of 14 amino acids. From germline, CDR1 is SGHTA and CDR2 FQGNSA. CDR3 protein: CASSLVPAGGHANF. In nucleotides, the CDR3 is TGTGCCAGCAGCTTAGTCCCAGCGGGGGGCCATGCGAACTTC. The variable domain in full, completed from reference TRBV7-2 and TRBJ2-5, reads GAGVSQSPSNKVTEKGKDVELRCDPISGHTALYWYRQSLGQGLEFLIYFQGNSAPDKSGLPSDRFSAERTGGSVSTLTIQRTQQEDSAVYLCASSLVPAGGHANFGPGTRLLVL.

This chain joins TRBV7-9 and TRBJ1-1, with TRBD1 as a possible D gene (5 bases). V lost 4 bases and J 11 bases, leaving 11 bases between the germline ends. The CDR3 runs 11 residues. Per germline, CDR1 SEHNR and CDR2 FQNEAQ (reference sequence). The CDR3 is CASSSGLGAFF. The CDR3 DNA sequence: TGTGCCAGCAGCTCGGGGCTGGGGGCTTTCTTT. Complete variable domain (other parts from reference TRBV7-9 and TRBJ1-1): DTGVSQNPRHKITKRGQNVTFRCDPISEHNRLYWYRQTLGQGPEFLTYFQNEAQLEKSRLLSDRFSAERPKGSFSTLEIQRTEQGDSAMYLCASSSGLGAFFGQGTRLTVV.

The V call is TRBV5-1, the J call TRBJ1-2, with D perhaps TRBD1 (6 bases). The germline CDR1 and CDR2 sequences are SGHRS and YFSETQ. This CDR3 is 16 amino acids long. V lost 4 bases and J 2 bases, leaving 18 bases between the germline ends. CDR3 protein: CASSKELGQNNYGYTF. As DNA, the CDR3 is TGCGCCAGCAGCAAGGAATTAGGACAGAACAACTATGGCTACACCTTC.

This chain uses TRBV7-2 with TRBJ1-1, with no clear D. V shed 4 bases and J shed 5 bases, with 14 bases lying between them. CDR3 length: 14 residues. Germline V lookup: CDR1 SGHTA, CDR2 FQGNSA. The DNA for the CDR3 is TGTGCCAGCAGCTCAGGTGAACGAGGAACTGAAGCTTTCTTT. Translating it yields CASSSGERGTEAFF.

In its sample, this clone ranks as medium-sized. J is TRBJ2-7 and V is TRBV7-6; 13 nucleotides agree with TRBD2. Per germline, CDR1 SGHVS and CDR2 FNYEAQ. J gave up 0 bases and V 5 bases, and 7 bases lay outside the gene matches. The CDR3 sequence is 17 residues long. The CDR3 is CASSPGLAGSRSYEQYF. The CDR3, as DNA: TGTGCCAGCAGCCCGGGACTAGCGGGGTCCCGCTCCTACGAGCAGTACTTC. The whole variable domain, remainder taken from reference TRBV7-6 and TRBJ2-7, is GAGVSQSPRYKVTKRGQDVALRCDPISGHVSLYWYRQALGQGPEFLTYFNYEAQQDKSGLPNDRFSAERPEGSISTLTIQRTEQRDSAMYRCASSPGLAGSRSYEQYFGPGTRLTVT.

This clone was picked up one time. The chain has TRBV6-1 and TRBJ2-2; no clear D. The germline CDR1 and CDR2 sequences are MNHNS and SASEGT. V lost 8 bases, J lost 6 bases, and 7 bases lay in between. This CDR3 has 11 amino acids. CDR3 coding DNA: TGTGCCAGCGTTAGGTCCGGGGAGCTGTTTTTT. Its translation: CASVRSGELFF.

This sequence joins TRBV5-1 and TRBJ1-4; the D gene is possibly TRBD1 (6 bases). V was pared by 3 bases and J by 8 bases, with 17 bases between. This CDR3 region has 15 residues. Germline loops: CDR1 SGHRS, CDR2 YFSETQ. As DNA, the CDR3 is TGCGCCAGCAGCTCCACAGGGAGTTTGAGCGAAAAACTGTTTTTT. Translated, it gives CASSSTGSLSEKLFF.

This chain links TRBV28 with TRBJ2-5; TRBD1 is a possible D gene (7 bases). The V end was cut by 5 bases, the J end by 0 bases, with 13 bases between. The CDR3 runs 15 residues. Germline V gene sequence: CDR1 MDHEN, CDR2 SYDVKM. The CDR3 reads CASSGAGGYQETQYF. The CDR3 region has the DNA TGTGCCAGCAGTGGGGCAGGGGGGTACCAAGAGACCCAGTACTTC. The full variable domain, in which reference TRBV28 and TRBJ2-5 provide the parts outside the CDR3, is DVKVTQSSRYLVKRTGEKVFLECVQDMDHENMFWYRQDPGLGLRLIYFSYDVKMKEKGDIPEGYSVSREKKERFSLILESASTNQTSMYLCASSGAGGYQETQYFGPGTRLLVL.

This clone was observed a single time. J is TRBJ2-1 and V is TRBV7-9; 7 bases fit TRBD2. V lost 5 bases and J lost 6; bases outside the gene matches: 4. Per the germline V gene, CDR1 is SEHNR and CDR2 is FQNEAQ (reference sequence). The CDR3 sequence is 13 residues long. Here the CDR3 reads CASSPSGGNEQFF. The CDR3 nucleotides read TGTGCCAGCAGCCCCTCGGGGGGCAATGAGCAGTTCTTC.

This chain connects TRBV27 to TRBJ1-1; 10 bases fit TRBD1. The CDR3 runs 18 residues. Germline V CDR1 and CDR2: MNHEY, SMNVEV (reference sequence). Trimming at V came to 3 bases and at J to 0 bases, leaving 10 bases not matched to a gene. CDR3 in amino acids: CASSFSTGQGRMNTEAFF. CDR3 in DNA: TGTGCCAGCAGTTTCTCCACGGGACAGGGGCGCATGAACACTGAAGCTTTCTTT.

V usage is TRBV5-6 and J usage is TRBJ2-1; the D call may be TRBD1 or TRBD2 (6 bases each). Germline lookup yields CDR1 SGHDT and CDR2 YYEEEE. This CDR3 has 15 residues. The V end lost 0 bases, the J end lost 8 bases, and 15 bases lay between the germline ends. The CDR3 DNA follows: TGTGCCAGCAGCTTGGAAGGGGGGTGGCTCGATGAGCAGTTCTTC. Translating it yields CASSLEGGWLDEQFF.